Listed here are 29 T cell receptor beta chains from one sample, sequenced in a study of T cell repertoires in cytomegalovirus infection. TCRdb itself ran the reads through MiXCR, one entry per CDR3 protein. The table records some 310,000 distinct CDR3 sequences, around 25% of them present only once. The antigens for these receptors are not known. Sample: cultured PBMCs, taken from culture after CMV antigen stimulation. The receptors come from a human donor in good health (CMV status not recorded). Some clones in this sample may be carry-over from other donors' samples.

J is TRBJ2-7 and V is TRBV18, with 11 bases aligning to TRBD2. The germline V gene has CDR1 KGHSH and CDR2 LQKENI. There are 16 residues in the CDR3. V lost 3 bases and J lost 2; bases outside the gene matches: 6. The CDR3 here is CASSPPIAGGAYEQYF. The CDR3 DNA is TGTGCCAGCTCACCTCCGATAGCGGGAGGGGCCTACGAGCAGTACTTC.

This clonotype was counted once. This rearrangement joins TRBV19 to TRBJ2-1; a weak D match, TRBD1 (7 bases). V gave up 5 bases and J gave up 8 bases, with 13 bases separating them. The CDR3 has 13 residues. Germline CDR1 is LNHDA and CDR2 is SQIVND (reference sequence). CDR3 in amino acids: CASSWRGRDEQFF. The DNA for the CDR3 is TGTGCCAGTAGTTGGAGGGGGCGCGATGAGCAGTTCTTC.

V gene TRBV6-2 or TRBV6-3 combines with J gene TRBJ2-1; 7 positions match TRBD2. Germline V CDR1 and CDR2: MNHEY, SVGEGT. The V segment lost 0 bases and the J segment 15 bases; nucleotides outside the gene matches: 8. This CDR3 is 13 amino acids long. The CDR3 DNA is TGTGCCAGCAGTTACTCGTTCGACCGGGAGGCGTTCTTC. It encodes CASSYSFDREAFF.

About this clonotype: A much larger clone differs from this one at a single base, so this may be a read error. V usage is TRBV7-2 and J usage is TRBJ1-1; 11 bases line up with TRBD1. In germline, CDR1 is SGHTA, CDR2 FQGNSA. J lost 4 bases, V lost 5 bases, and 9 bases had no gene match. The length of the CDR3 is 16 residues. The CDR3 is CASSELKGQGGTEAFF. Here the CDR3 DNA reads TGTGCCAGCAGCGAACTTAAGGGACAGGGGGGCACTGAAGCTTTCTTT. Together with reference TRBV7-2 and TRBJ1-1, the CDR3 gives the full variable domain: GAGVSQSPSNKVTEKGKDVELRCDPISGHTALYWYRQSLGQGLEFLIYFQGNSAPDKSGLPSDRFSAERTGGSVSTLTIQRTQQEDSAVYLCASSELKGQGGTEAFFGQGTRLTVV.

The chain combines TRBV6-1 with TRBJ1-6; D is undetermined. V lost 1 base and J lost 7, with 14 bases in between. CDR3 size: 16 residues. From germline, CDR1 is MNHNS and CDR2 SASEGT. This CDR3 is CASSEDRPGGNSPLHF. The CDR3 DNA sequence: TGTGCCAGCAGTGAAGATAGACCCGGTGGCAATTCACCCCTCCACTTT.

The chain carries TRBV7-8 and TRBJ2-2; D remains ambiguous. Germline values: CDR1 SGHVS, CDR2 FQNEAQ. This CDR3 is 15 amino acids long. As DNA, the CDR3 is TGTGCACAGCCCTTCATGGCCTCTAACACCGGGGAGCTGTTTTTT. Amino acids: CAQPFMASNTGELFF.

The V and J genes are TRBV5-6 and TRBJ2-1; D gene unclear. The CDR3 spans 14 residues. Trimming took off 2 bases at V and 0 bases at J, with 6 bases between the two ends. Germline loops: CDR1 SGHDT, CDR2 YYEEEE. CDR3 DNA sequence: TGTGCCAGCAGCTTATTTGGCTCCTACAATGAGCAGTTCTTC. Encoded protein: CASSLFGSYNEQFF.

V is TRBV24-1 and J is TRBJ1-2, with D tentatively TRBD1 (5 bases). Trimming removed 6 bases from V and 4 bases from J, with 8 bases in between. This CDR3 region has 12 residues. Germline CDR1 and CDR2: KGHDR and SFDVKD. In DNA form, the CDR3 reads TGTGCCACCAGTCCCGACAGCTATGGCTACACCTTC. Translating it yields CATSPDSYGYTF.

This clonotype was counted ten times or more. V gene TRBV7-2 combines with J gene TRBJ1-1; D is undetermined. CDR1 is SGHTA and CDR2 is FQGNSA in the germline V gene. V dropped 5 bases and J dropped 5 bases, with 12 bases sitting between them. The CDR3 consists of 13 residues. The CDR3 nucleotides are TGTGCCAGCAGCCCGTTCAGACCGACTGAAGCTTTCTTT. Translating gives CASSPFRPTEAFF.

The table lists this clonotype with a count of one. The V and J genes are TRBV19 and TRBJ2-7, with 13 bases fitting TRBD2. The CDR3 has 19 amino acids. Per germline, CDR1 LNHDA and CDR2 SQIVND (reference sequence). After removal of 1 base from V and 2 bases from J, the junction contained 11 bases not matched to a gene. This CDR3 reads CASSIVEWTSGSFTYEQYF. CDR3 DNA: TGTGCCAGTAGTATAGTAGAATGGACTAGCGGGAGTTTTACCTACGAGCAGTACTTC.

V is TRBV19 and J is TRBJ1-1; D gene uncertain. From germline, CDR1 is LNHDA and CDR2 SQIVND (reference sequence). The CDR3 totals 14 residues. The V and J ends lost 5 bases and 6 bases respectively, with 16 bases between them. CDR3 region: CASSPPQVHAEAFF. In nucleotides, the CDR3 is TGTGCCAGTAGTCCCCCGCAAGTGCACGCTGAAGCTTTCTTT. Full variable domain (missing parts from reference TRBV19 and TRBJ1-1): DGGITQSPKYLFRKEGQNVTLSCEQNLNHDAMYWYRQDPGQGLRLIYYSQIVNDFQKGDIAEGYSVSREKKESFPLTVTSAQKNPTAFYLCASSPPQVHAEAFFGQGTRLTVV.

This clonotype has a handful of counts. This chain links TRBV7-2 with TRBJ2-1, with D tentatively TRBD1 (5 bases). CDR3 size: 14 residues. CDR1 SGHTA and CDR2 FQGNSA come from the germline V gene. V lost 5 bases, J lost 6 bases, and 14 bases lay in between. The CDR3: CASSPRRVPNEQFF. Here the CDR3 DNA reads TGTGCCAGCAGCCCTCGCAGGGTCCCCAATGAGCAGTTCTTC.

This clonotype was picked up many times. The chain employs TRBV7-2 and TRBJ1-6; 9 positions match TRBD1. The CDR3 has 16 residues. The germline gives CDR1 SGHTA, CDR2 FQGNSA. V was pared by 4 bases and J by 15 bases, with 16 bases of the junction left unmatched. The CDR3 loop reads CASSSRGGQGTLLLHF. The CDR3 DNA reads TGTGCCAGCAGCTCACGGGGGGGACAGGGCACCTTGCTCCTCCACTTT.

This clonotype turned up a few times. The chain is built from TRBV29-1 and TRBJ2-5; the D gene is possibly TRBD2 (7 bases). The CDR3 runs to 11 residues. Trimming left V 6 bases short and J 5 bases short, with 10 bases between. From germline, CDR1 is SQVTM and CDR2 ANQGSEA. The CDR3 nucleotides are TGCAGCGTCGGCGGGGGCGAGACCCAGTACTTC. This codes for CSVGGGETQYF.

This clonotype was seen a handful of times. The chain uses TRBV30 and TRBJ2-7; D might be TRBD2 (6 bases). Germline CDR1 GTSNPN, CDR2 SVGIG (reference sequence). V lost 5 bases to trimming and J lost 5 bases, with 13 bases between them. The CDR3 loop spans 12 amino acids. CDR3 in amino acids: CAWGTSFHEQYF. The CDR3 DNA reads as TGTGCCTGGGGTACTAGCTTCCACGAGCAGTACTTC.

This clonotype was seen more than once but under ten times. The rearrangement links TRBV5-6 to TRBJ2-1; D might be TRBD2 (5 bases). CDR1 is SGHDT and CDR2 is YYEEEE in the germline V gene. This CDR3 comprises 13 residues. V was shortened by 4 bases and J by 7 bases, with 12 bases between the two germline ends. The CDR3 is CASSPWTGNEQFF. The CDR3 nucleotides read TGTGCCAGCAGCCCGTGGACGGGGAATGAGCAGTTCTTC.

This clonotype was counted ten times or more. CDR3 residues: CASSPGLAYSSYNEQFF. CDR3 sequence (DNA): TGTGCCAGCAGCCCGGGACTAGCATACAGCTCCTACAATGAGCAGTTCTTC. The gene calls are TRBV7-8 and TRBJ2-1; TRBD2 agrees at 9 bases. The germline gives CDR1 SGHVS, CDR2 FQNEAQ. V trimming: 5 bases; J trimming: 0 bases; junction bases outside the gene matches: 8. There are 17 residues in the CDR3. Full variable domain (missing parts from reference TRBV7-8 and TRBJ2-1): GAGVSQSPRYKVAKRGQDVALRCDPISGHVSLFWYQQALGQGPEFLTYFQNEAQLDKSGLPSDRFFAERPEGSVSTLKIQRTQQEDSAVYLCASSPGLAYSSYNEQFFGPGTRLTVL.

This chain joins TRBV27 and TRBJ2-7, with D perhaps matching TRBD2 (5 bases). The germline V gene encodes CDR1 MNHEY and CDR2 SMNVEV (reference sequence). V lost 0 bases and J 3 bases, leaving 6 bases between the germline ends. This CDR3 contains 13 residues. Written as DNA, the CDR3 is TGTGCCAGCAGTTTATCAGGAGGCTACGAGCAGTACGTC. Its protein is CASSLSGGYEQYV.

This clonotype showed up many times. This chain joins TRBV6-2 or TRBV6-3 and TRBJ2-7, with D tentatively TRBD1 or TRBD2 (7 bases each). CDR1 is MNHEY and CDR2 is SVGEGT in the germline V gene. The CDR3 spans 15 residues. Trimming removed 2 bases at V and 3 bases at J, with 14 bases between. The CDR3 is CASSYPQGGYYEQYF. CDR3 sequence (DNA): TGTGCCAGCAGTTACCCCCAGGGGGGGTACTACGAGCAGTACTTC.

The gene calls are TRBV28 and TRBJ1-2, with D perhaps matching TRBD1 (6 bases). Germline CDR1 reads MDHEN; CDR2 reads SYDVKM. The CDR3 covers 13 residues. V was clipped by 3 bases and J by 7 bases, with 12 bases between them. The CDR3 DNA follows: TGTGCCAGCAGTTTGGGCGGGGGCGTTGGCTACACCTTC. Translation gives CASSLGGGVGYTF.

This sequence joins TRBV11-3 and TRBJ2-3, with TRBD1 matching 11 bases. This CDR3 is 17 amino acids long. With 3 bases clipped from V and 4 bases from J, the junction kept 9 bases outside the gene matches. Per the germline V gene, CDR1 is SGHNT and CDR2 is YENEEA. CDR3 in DNA: TGTGCCAGCAGCTTCACATCCGGGACAGGGGGTGCAGATACGCAGTATTTT. Protein sequence: CASSFTSGTGGADTQYF.

This clonotype has only a few counts. The DNA of the CDR3 is TGTGCCACCAGCAGACTGGGACAGAATTATGGCTACACCTTC. Translated: CATSRLGQNYGYTF. The chain has TRBV15 and TRBJ1-2, with TRBD1 identical over 7 bases. CDR1 and CDR2 from the germline V gene are LNHNV and YYDKDF (reference sequence). The CDR3 totals 14 residues. V shed 2 bases and J 5 bases; nucleotides not matched to a gene: 5.

The V and J genes are TRBV6-2 or TRBV6-3 and TRBJ1-5, with D hard to call. Germline CDR1 reads MNHEY; CDR2 reads SVGEGT. CDR3 size: 13 residues. The V gene lost 7 bases and the J gene lost 4 bases, with 11 bases spanning the gap. The CDR3: CASTPVDNQPQHF. For the CDR3, the DNA is TGTGCCAGCACCCCGGTGGATAATCAGCCCCAGCATTTT.

The chain employs TRBV19 and TRBJ1-5; D perhaps matches TRBD1 (6 bases). There are 12 residues in the CDR3. Germline V lookup: CDR1 LNHDA, CDR2 SQIVND (reference sequence). The CDR3 bases are TGTGCAGGGGGGGCCCCAGCCAGGCCCCAGCATTTT. It is translated as CAGGAPARPQHF.

This clonotype showed up just a few times. The J gene is TRBJ1-1, the V gene TRBV28, with 9 positions matching TRBD1. CDR3 length equals 14 residues. Germline V gene data show CDR1 as MDHEN and CDR2 as SYDVKM. The junction had 11 bases not matched to a gene; V was cut back by 5 bases and J by 10 bases. CDR3 loop: CASSPRDRVLVAFF. The DNA of the CDR3 is TGTGCCAGCAGTCCCCGGGACAGGGTCCTGGTAGCTTTCTTT.

This clonotype was picked up a small number of times. Here the CDR3 DNA reads TGTGCCACATTCGACCCCATTGGGGAGCAGTACTTC. It codes for CATFDPIGEQYF. The rearrangement uses TRBV6-1 and TRBJ2-7; D is ambiguous. V gave up 10 bases and J gave up 7 bases, with 17 bases separating them. Looked up from germline, CDR1 is MNHNS and CDR2 is SASEGT. This CDR3 is built from 12 residues.

The V call is TRBV7-2, the J call TRBJ2-1; TRBD2 is a possible D gene (6 bases). The CDR3 is 16 amino acids. The V and J ends lost 2 bases and 2 bases respectively, with 13 bases between them. The germline gives CDR1 SGHTA, CDR2 FQGNSA. CDR3: CASSLNGAGPYNEQFF. The CDR3, as DNA: TGTGCCAGCAGCTTAAATGGGGCGGGGCCCTACAATGAGCAGTTCTTC. The entire variable domain, with the rest obtained from reference TRBV7-2 and TRBJ2-1, is as follows: GAGVSQSPSNKVTEKGKDVELRCDPISGHTALYWYRQSLGQGLEFLIYFQGNSAPDKSGLPSDRFSAERTGGSVSTLTIQRTQQEDSAVYLCASSLNGAGPYNEQFFGPGTRLTVL.

The chain employs TRBV27 and TRBJ2-3; 8 positions agree with TRBD2. Germline values: CDR1 MNHEY, CDR2 SMNVEV (reference sequence). V gave up 5 bases and J gave up 1 base; unmatched junction bases: 8. CDR3 size: 16 residues. CDR3 sequence: CASSATGLGGTDTQYF. The DNA for the CDR3 is TGTGCCAGCAGTGCGACGGGACTAGGGGGCACAGATACGCAGTATTTT.

This clonotype appeared a few times. The chain joins TRBV7-3 to TRBJ2-1; 7 nucleotides agree with TRBD2. The germline gives CDR1 SGHTA, CDR2 FQGTGA. The CDR3 covers 15 residues. J lost 7 bases, V lost 5 bases, and 11 bases had no gene match. The DNA for the CDR3 is TGTGCCAGCAGCCCTTATGCGGGAGACGGGAATGAGCAGTTCTTC. Translated: CASSPYAGDGNEQFF.